This T cell receptor (beta chain) was sequenced during a study of cytomegalovirus exposure and HLA in healthy donors. Overall study findings and caveats: For TCR beta chains, V- and J-gene trimming was later linked to a missense DCLRE1C variant. From TCR beta sequences, most subjects' HLA-A and HLA-B alleles were reportedly predicted accurately.

The PCR employed 60 Vbeta primers together with 13 Jbeta primers. Using immunoSEQ multiplex PCR, the repertoire was profiled, and TCRdb retains in-frame clones only, with some absent. The sample has around 64,000 clones; just over 85% are singletons. Of note for this clone: Its specificity is not known.

This CDR3 region has 15 residues. Germline loops: CDR1 LNHDA, CDR2 SQIVND (reference sequence). V was cut by 6 bases and J by 5 bases, with 17 bases left in between. The V gene is TRBV19, the J gene TRBJ2-1; tentative D call: TRBD2 (5 bases). The source material was PBMCs. This receptor was obtained from a woman in her twenties or thirties in good health and CMV-seronegative. Here the CDR3 DNA reads TGTGCCAGTAGACTCCGGGGTAGTGTCGACAATGAGCAGTTCTTC. Its translation: CASRLRGSVDNEQFF. Drawing the rest from reference TRBV19 and TRBJ2-1, the complete variable domain is DGGITQSPKYLFRKEGQNVTLSCEQNLNHDAMYWYRQDPGQGLRLIYYSQIVNDFQKGDIAEGYSVSREKKESFPLTVTSAQKNPTAFYLCASRLRGSVDNEQFFGPGTRLTVL.